The rows below give T cell receptor beta chains drawn from one sample of a study of immune evolution from preneoplasia to lung adenocarcinoma. Libraries were prepared by immunoSEQ multiplex PCR; TCRdb keeps only in-frame clonotypes and omits some of them. This table has some 4,500 clones, around 68% appearing once. The sample comprised FFPE adjacent normal lung tissue. The receptors originated from a person in their sixties or seventies with lung adenocarcinoma. Each CDR3 is given with its conserved first and last residue. Fields, in order: V gene, D gene, J gene, CDR3 protein. D genes are given only for firm matches.

TRBV5-1	.	TRBJ1-1	CASSALKGVNTEAFF
TRBV15	.	TRBJ2-7	CATSRAGSEQYF
TRBV5-8	.	TRBJ2-2	CASSLGSGELFF
TRBV10-1	TRBD2	TRBJ2-1	CASSEMGEGYNEQFF
TRBV7-2	TRBD2	TRBJ2-3	CASSRTSGETDTQYF
TRBV5-4	.	TRBJ1-1	CASSLDRNTEAFF
TRBV6-5	.	TRBJ1-1	CASSYLGPNTEAFF
TRBV7-9	.	TRBJ2-3	CASSERGGPPSDTQYF
TRBV29-1	.	TRBJ2-1	CSVASQGDNEQFF
TRBV23-1	TRBD2	TRBJ2-7	CASSPAPTSGRIYEQYF
TRBV6-5	.	TRBJ1-4	CASSPAGGTNEKLFF
TRBV5-6	.	TRBJ1-1	CASSLQGGYRAFF
TRBV9	.	TRBJ2-3	CASSVEDPDTQYF
TRBV27	.	TRBJ2-5	CASSLGVHQETQYF
TRBV29-1	TRBD1	TRBJ1-2	CSVVAAGGLSRYGYTF
TRBV29-1	.	TRBJ1-1	CSVVKQIDTEAFF
TRBV7-4	TRBD2	TRBJ2-7	CASSDPGLAVYEQYF
TRBV5-1	TRBD2	TRBJ2-3	CASSPGGVDTQYF
TRBV6-5	.	TRBJ1-5	CASSLRSKTQPQHF
TRBV12-5	TRBD2	TRBJ2-1	CASGLGRLAGGDEQFF
TRBV27	.	TRBJ2-7	CASSLKGLEQYF
TRBV28	.	TRBJ1-3	CASIKNTIYF
TRBV19	.	TRBJ2-6	CASSSQGSGANVLTF
TRBV10-2	.	TRBJ1-3	CASSESYRVLQPNDTIYF
TRBV5-4	TRBD2	TRBJ2-1	CASSRLAGGNNEQFF
TRBV19	.	TRBJ1-5	CASSSWDNNQPQHF
TRBV20-1	.	TRBJ2-1	CSALAAYEQFF
TRBV21-1	.	TRBJ1-4	CASSPVGLGNEKLFF
TRBV19	TRBD2	TRBJ2-5	CASSKRTSGQETQYF